Below, 8 T cell receptor beta chains from the same sample are listed, as sequenced in a study of control samples from healthy donors and cancer patients. Method: immunoSEQ multiplex PCR; TCRdb's copy keeps in-frame clones and lacks some. The sample yields some 99,000 clones, approximately 90% seen once. Sequences were obtained from blood. These receptors came from a woman aged 50 to 65 in good health.

The rearrangement joins TRBV29-1 to TRBJ2-7, with D possibly matching TRBD1 (5 bases). Trimming pared 6 bases from V and 1 base from J, leaving 16 bases between. Germline V gives CDR1 SQVTM, CDR2 ANQGSEA. The CDR3 runs to 14 residues. The CDR3 region has the DNA TGCAGCGTCGTAACCCCCCAGGGATCCTACGAGCAGTACTTC. Translated, it gives CSVVTPQGSYEQYF.

V and J are TRBV6-6 and TRBJ2-1; D possibly uses TRBD1 or TRBD2 (5 bases each). The CDR3 spans 17 residues. Germline V lookup: CDR1 MNHNY, CDR2 SVGAGI (reference sequence). V was trimmed by 5 bases and J by 4 bases, leaving 21 bases between them. For the CDR3, the DNA is TGTGCCAGCAGTCCACCACCGGGACGAGGGATATACAATGAGCAGTTCTTC. Translated: CASSPPPGRGIYNEQFF.

This chain uses TRBV10-3 with TRBJ2-7, with 8 bases that match TRBD2. Unmatched junction bases numbered 6, after V lost 2 bases and J lost 0 bases. Germline CDR1 ENHRY, CDR2 SYGVKD. This CDR3 contains 16 residues. The CDR3: CAISEPRRGDSYEQYF. The CDR3 nucleotides read TGTGCCATCAGTGAGCCCCGGCGGGGGGACTCCTACGAGCAGTACTTC.

The count of this clone is one. The gene calls are TRBV7-8 and TRBJ1-3; D unresolved. The CDR3 extends over 13 amino acids. Trimming shortened V by 4 bases and J by 4 bases, and 8 bases separated the two germline ends. Germline assignment: CDR1 SGHVS and CDR2 FQNEAQ. The CDR3 DNA reads as TGTGCCAGCAGCTCCGATGCCGGAAACACCATATATTTT. Protein product: CASSSDAGNTIYF.

The genes are TRBV27 and TRBJ1-2; D perhaps matches TRBD1 (5 bases). The CDR3 sequence is 15 residues long. CDR1 and CDR2 from the germline V gene are MNHEY and SMNVEV (reference sequence). The V gene lost 5 bases and the J gene lost 1 base, with 14 bases spanning the gap. CDR3 loop: CASSPSGTSNYGYTF. In DNA form, the CDR3 reads TGTGCCAGCAGTCCCTCCGGGACGAGTAACTATGGCTACACCTTC.

V gene TRBV5-8 combines with J gene TRBJ2-4; maybe TRBD1 (7 bases). The CDR3 is 17 residues long. The V gene's germline CDR1 is SGHTS and CDR2 YDEGEE. Trimming cost V 1 base and J 3 bases, with 17 bases left between them. CDR3 protein: CASSLNRQGGRKNIQYF. The DNA of the CDR3 is TGTGCCAGCAGCTTGAACCGGCAGGGGGGACGCAAAAACATTCAGTACTTC.

The chain couples TRBV18 to TRBJ2-1, with TRBD1 matching 7 bases. The V gene end was trimmed by 2 bases and the J gene end by 9 bases; junction bases not matched to a gene: 16. This CDR3 contains 17 residues. Germline lookup yields CDR1 KGHSH and CDR2 LQKENI. CDR3 loop: CASSPTQLRGSGGEQFF. Here the CDR3 DNA reads TGTGCCAGCTCACCAACACAACTCAGGGGGAGTGGGGGTGAGCAGTTCTTC. Filled out from reference TRBV18 and TRBJ2-1, the complete variable domain reads NAGVMQNPRHLVRRRGQEARLRCSPMKGHSHVYWYRQLPEEGLKFMVYLQKENIIDESGMPKERFSAEFPKEGPSILRIQQVVRGDSAAYFCASSPTQLRGSGGEQFFGPGTRLTVL.

The gene calls are TRBV7-6 and TRBJ2-5; 15 nucleotides align to TRBD2. This CDR3 has 18 amino acids. J was trimmed by 6 bases and V by 5 bases; bases with no gene match: 13. Germline-derived CDR1 and CDR2 are SGHVS and FNYEAQ. CDR3 coding DNA: TGTGCCAGCAGCCAGTCTAGGACTAGCGGGAGGGCCTGGCAGACCCAGTACTTC. It yields the protein CASSQSRTSGRAWQTQYF.